Shown below are 24 T cell receptor beta chains from a single sample sequenced in a study of kidney transplant recipient with SARS-CoV-2 infection. TCRdb reprocessed the reads via MiXCR and lists one record per CDR3 protein. The table lists roughly 230,000 distinct CDR3 sequences, 29% of them singletons. Sequencing used a blood sample, obtained at baseline and on roughly day 110 from a kidney transplant recipient. All receptors come from a male patient aged 25 to 39 who had COVID-19 and was a kidney transplant recipient. Some T cells here may be from the graft donor.

As concerns this clonotype: This could be a read error, since a much larger clone is one nucleotide away. The rearrangement uses TRBV12-3 or TRBV12-4 and TRBJ2-4, with 10 positions matching TRBD1. CDR3 length: 14 residues. V lost 6 bases to trimming and J lost 1 base; unmatched junction nucleotides: 0. The CDR3 coding sequence is TGTGCCAGCAGGGGACAGGGGGCCAAAAACATTCAGTACTTC. As protein: CASRGQGAKNIQYF.

The chain couples TRBV5-8 to TRBJ2-3; 9 bases are shared with TRBD1. The germline CDR1 and CDR2 sequences are SGHTS and YDEGEE. V shed 7 bases, J shed 2 bases, and the junction held 5 bases outside the gene matches. This CDR3 is built from 14 residues. CDR3 sequence (DNA): TGTGCCAGCGACCGGGACAGGGTCACAGATACGCAGTATTTT. This encodes CASDRDRVTDTQYF. The full variable domain, rest sourced from reference TRBV5-8 and TRBJ2-3, is EAGVTQSPTHLIKTRGQQATLRCSPISGHTSVYWYQQALGLGLQFLLWYDEGEERNRGNFPPRFSGRQFPNYSSELNVNALELEDSALYLCASDRDRVTDTQYFGPGTRLTVL.

This clonotype was counted ten times or more. The chain links TRBV12-2 to TRBJ1-2. TRBV12-2 is marked as a pseudogene. The CDR3 covers 17 residues. Here the CDR3 reads CASRCEQTPRKTYGYTF. The CDR3 DNA is TGTGCAAGTCGCTGTGAGCAGACTCCACGAAAGACCTATGGCTACACCTTC.

On this clonotype itself: One junction end does not reproduce the germline sequence, and a read error may be involved. The chain is built from TRBV19 and TRBJ2-1; 9 bases line up with TRBD2. CDR3 length: 16 residues. Germline CDR1 and CDR2: LNHDA and SQIVND (reference sequence). The CDR3 reads CTSSMRGAGGINEQFF. CDR3 DNA sequence: TGTACCAGTAGTATGAGAGGAGCGGGAGGTATCAATGAGCAGTTCTTC.

This clonotype occurred many times. V and J are TRBV27 and TRBJ2-3; 14 bases align to TRBD2. This CDR3 has 16 amino acids. Per germline, CDR1 MNHEY and CDR2 SMNVEV (reference sequence). The V segment lost 3 bases and the J segment 4 bases; nucleotides outside the gene matches: 3. In DNA, the CDR3 is TGTGCCAGCAGTTTCGGGACTAGCGGGAGATCAGATACGCAGTATTTT. This encodes CASSFGTSGRSDTQYF.

This clonotype was found once. A read error is possible here, since a much larger clone lies one base away. The J gene is TRBJ1-2, the V gene TRBV6-1; D gene uncertain. Germline CDR1 reads MNHNS; CDR2 reads SASEGT. The CDR3 is 17 residues long. The DNA for the CDR3 is TGTGCCGGCAGTGCGTTACCCTCTATGCGAAAGACCTATGGCTACACCTTC. As protein: CAGSALPSMRKTYGYTF.

About this clonotype: Being one base from a much bigger clone, this may be a read error. The chain combines TRBV6-5 with TRBJ1-2; D not resolved. V dropped 4 bases and J dropped 4 bases, with 22 bases sitting between them. This CDR3 has 17 amino acids. Germline CDR1 is MNHEY and CDR2 is SVGAGI. CDR3 protein: CASSSFCPMRKTYGYTF. CDR3 DNA: TGTGCCAGCAGTTCGTTCTGCCCTATGCGAAAGACCTATGGCTACACCTTC.

This clonotype was found many times. The rearrangement uses TRBV6-5 and TRBJ1-2, with 7 bases lining up with TRBD1. Germline V lookup: CDR1 MNHEY, CDR2 SVGAGI. Unmatched junction bases numbered 7, after V lost 5 bases and J lost 4 bases. The CDR3 totals 14 residues. CDR3 nucleotide sequence: TGTGCCAGCAGTAGTTTAAGGGGGCTCTATGGCTACACCTTC. It specifies CASSSLRGLYGYTF.

This clonotype was recorded many times. The chain uses TRBV28 and TRBJ2-7; D perhaps matches TRBD1 (5 bases). The ends were cut back, 6 bases at V and 3 bases at J, with 15 bases in the middle. The CDR3 covers 14 residues. The germline V gene encodes CDR1 MDHEN and CDR2 SYDVKM. The chain's CDR3 is CASRFRRRGYEQYF. The CDR3 DNA reads as TGTGCCAGCAGATTCCGCCGAAGGGGCTACGAGCAGTACTTC.

Many counts were recorded for this clonotype. V and J are TRBV12-3 or TRBV12-4 and TRBJ1-4, with D possibly being TRBD1 (5 bases). Between the trimmed V and J ends, which lost 3 bases and 8 bases, there was a span of 13 bases. The CDR3 loop spans 14 amino acids. DNA of the CDR3: TGTGCCAGCAGTTTTGGGGCAGGTGAAGAAAAACTGTTTTTT. Amino acid sequence: CASSFGAGEEKLFF.

At least ten counts were recorded for this clonotype. The rearrangement links TRBV12-3 or TRBV12-4 to TRBJ1-1; D is perhaps TRBD1 (5 bases). The CDR3 is 14 residues long. The V end was cut by 0 bases, the J end by 6 bases, with 11 bases between. CDR3 bases: TGTGCCAGCAGTTTAGCGACAGAAGTTGCTGAAGCTTTCTTT. This translates into CASSLATEVAEAFF.

To note about this clonotype: A much larger clone differs by one base, so this may be a read error. The V and J genes are TRBV30 and TRBJ2-7, with D possibly TRBD2 on 6 matching bases. There are 14 residues in the CDR3. Per the germline V gene, CDR1 is GTSNPN and CDR2 is SVGIG (reference sequence). The V end lost 4 bases, the J end lost 2 bases, and 15 bases lay between the germline ends. This chain's CDR3 is CAWKDGPGAYEQYF. The CDR3 DNA reads TGTGCCTGGAAGGACGGTCCGGGGGCCTACGAGCAGTACTTC.

The table lists this clonotype with a few counts. The genes are TRBV11-1 and TRBJ1-2; unclear D gene. The CDR3 consists of 17 residues. From germline, CDR1 is SGHAT and CDR2 FQDESV (reference sequence). The V end was cut by 5 bases, the J end by 4 bases, with 23 bases between. Here the CDR3 DNA reads TGTGCCAGCAGCGTAATTCTTAAGGCTGGAAAGACCTATGGCTACACCTTC. This encodes CASSVILKAGKTYGYTF.

This clonotype was seen many times. The V call is TRBV20-1, the J call TRBJ1-5; 7 bases map to TRBD1. The CDR3 covers 15 residues. Looked up from germline, CDR1 is DFQATT and CDR2 is SNEGSKA (reference sequence). Trimming cost V 4 bases and J 0 bases; bases outside gene matches: 6. For the CDR3, the DNA is TGCAGTGCTACCCATACAGGGGATAGCAATCAGCCCCAGCATTTT. Translation gives CSATHTGDSNQPQHF.

This clonotype has at least ten counts. CDR3 DNA sequence: TGTGCCAGCAGCATTCTGTCTCCCATTTCAGGCTTGACCGGGGAGCTGTTTTTT. Its protein product is CASSILSPISGLTGELFF. V is TRBV3-1 and J is TRBJ2-2; D is ambiguous. CDR1 and CDR2 (germline): LGHDT, YNNKEL (reference sequence). The ends were cut back, 5 bases at V and 5 bases at J, with 24 bases in the middle. This CDR3 is built from 18 residues. Supplemented by reference TRBV3-1 and TRBJ2-2, the full variable domain reads DTAVSQTPKYLVTQMGNDKSIKCEQNLGHDTMYWYKQDSKKFLKIMFSYNNKELIINETVPNRFSPKSPDKAHLNLHINSLELGDSAVYFCASSILSPISGLTGELFFGEGSRLTVL.

This clonotype appeared once. The chain recombines TRBV9 with TRBJ1-3; a possible D gene is TRBD1 (6 bases). V was clipped by 2 bases and J by 2 bases, with 14 bases between them. This CDR3 contains 16 residues. Germline V gene lookup returns CDR1 SGDLS and CDR2 YYNGEE. The CDR3 spells CASSVVGASPGNTIYF. Here the CDR3 DNA reads TGTGCCAGCAGCGTTGTGGGGGCAAGCCCTGGAAACACCATATATTTT.

As concerns this clonotype: Possible read error: a much larger clone is one base away. J is TRBJ2-1 and V is TRBV24-1, with TRBD1 matching over 10 bases. The CDR3 runs to 15 residues. After removal of 5 bases from V and 9 bases from J, the junction contained 9 bases not matched to a gene. Germline assignment: CDR1 KGHDR and CDR2 SFDVKD. The CDR3 sequence is CATSVPRDRGSEQFF. In DNA, the CDR3 is TGTGCCACCAGTGTTCCCCGGGACAGGGGCAGTGAGCAGTTCTTC.

This clonotype was picked up many times. The chain links TRBV18 to TRBJ2-1; a possible D gene is TRBD2 (5 bases). With 4 bases removed from V and 10 bases from J, the gap between germline ends came to 11 bases. CDR1 and CDR2 (germline): KGHSH, LQKENI. CDR3 length equals 12 residues. CDR3 DNA sequence: TGTGCCAGCTCACAAGGAGGTCGAGAGCAGTTCTTC. It translates to CASSQGGREQFF.

This clonotype was found many times. The chain links TRBV12-3 or TRBV12-4 to TRBJ2-6; a possible D gene is TRBD1 (5 bases). The V gene lost 5 bases and the J gene lost 5 bases, with 22 bases spanning the gap. The CDR3 totals 18 residues. The CDR3 loop is CASSNGHSRQSRANVLTF. The CDR3 DNA sequence: TGTGCCAGCAGTAATGGACACAGCAGACAAAGTCGGGCCAACGTCCTGACTTTC.

This clonotype was detected ten times or more. The genes are TRBV10-2 and TRBJ2-7; D unclear. CDR3 length: 14 residues. The germline V and J ends were trimmed by 2 bases and 6 bases, with 14 bases remaining between them. Germline V gene data show CDR1 as WSHSY and CDR2 as SAAADI. CDR3 nucleotide sequence: TGCGCCAGCAGTGAGAATTTGGCTGCGACCGAGCAGTACTTC. Residues: CASSENLAATEQYF.

Ten or more counts support this clonotype. The chain combines TRBV6-5 with TRBJ1-6; tentatively, D is TRBD1 (5 bases). Trimming cost V 0 bases and J 2 bases, with 11 bases left between them. Germline-derived CDR1 and CDR2 are MNHEY and SVGAGI. The CDR3 has 17 amino acids. CDR3 protein: CASSYSRDGTYNSPLHF. The CDR3 nucleotides are TGTGCCAGCAGTTACTCGAGGGACGGAACCTATAATTCACCCCTCCACTTT.

In its sample, this clonotype was seen many times. CDR3 amino acids: CASIIWGIGEQFF. In DNA form, the CDR3 reads TGTGCCAGCATTATTTGGGGTATTGGTGAGCAGTTCTTC. The chain combines TRBV12-3 or TRBV12-4 with TRBJ2-1; D remains ambiguous. This CDR3 contains 13 residues. Trimming removed 7 bases at V and 9 bases at J, with 16 bases between.

A note on this clonotype: A much larger clone differs from this one at a single base, so this may be a read error. V is TRBV3-1 and J is TRBJ2-5; D unresolved. The J call may be faulty, since TRBJ2-7 better matches the DNA end. Germline V gene sequence: CDR1 LGHDT, CDR2 YNNKEL (reference sequence). The CDR3 sequence is 17 residues long. The CDR3 DNA sequence: TGTGCCAACAGCTGTGGACCGTCCCATTTCGTGTTAGACGAGCAGTACTTC. It encodes CANSCGPSHFVLDEQYF.

The sample holds many counts of this clonotype. J is TRBJ1-2 and V is TRBV14, with D tentatively TRBD1 (6 bases). This CDR3 region has 16 residues. The V and J ends lost 0 bases and 2 bases respectively, with 13 bases between them. Germline CDR1 and CDR2: SGHDN and FVKESK. In nucleotides, the CDR3 is TGTGCCAGCAGCCAAGATCCCACAGGGATGAACTATGGCTACACCTTC. Its protein product is CASSQDPTGMNYGYTF. Full variable domain (outside the CDR3, taken from reference TRBV14 and TRBJ1-2): EAGVTQFPSHSVIEKGQTVTLRCDPISGHDNLYWYRRVMGKEIKFLLHFVKESKQDESGMPNNRFLAERTGGTYSTLKVQPAELEDSGVYFCASSQDPTGMNYGYTFGSGTRLTVV.